A single T cell receptor beta chain is shown here with its context. The data are from a study of control samples from healthy donors and cancer patients. Using immunoSEQ multiplex PCR, the repertoire was profiled, and TCRdb retains in-frame clones only, with some absent. In the table there are roughly 150,000 clones, 93% of which are singletons. V dropped 4 bases and J dropped 0 bases, with 12 bases sitting between them. The CDR3 has 14 residues. The V gene's germline CDR1 is SQVTM and CDR2 ANQGSEA. Sequencing was done on a sample of blood. The V gene is TRBV29-1, the J gene TRBJ1-2, with D uncertain. The TCR originated in a man between 18 and 35 years old in good health. The CDR3 loop reads CSVVRLRTNYGYTF. The CDR3 nucleotides are TGCAGCGTTGTCCGGCTCCGGACTAACTATGGCTACACCTTC.